Presented here are 18 T cell receptor beta chains from one specimen sequenced in a study of PD-1 blockade in classical Hodgkin lymphoma. Sample time point: cycle 4 day 1 (C4D1), after less than seven weeks of nivolumab. Following autologous stem cell transplantation, relapse occurred in every patient, and exposure to brentuximab vedotin varied. Clones were read by immunoSEQ multiplex PCR, and TCRdb kept only the in-frame ones, dropping some. The sample includes around 100,000 clones, approximately 90% seen only once; the top ten take approximately 2.9%. Material: peripheral blood mononuclear cells (PBMCs), obtained before the fourth cycle of nivolumab. These receptors were collected from a human donor with classical Hodgkin lymphoma.

This chain connects TRBV25-1 to TRBJ1-1; possible D gene TRBD1, 5 bases. V lost 2 bases and J lost 3, with 7 bases in between. CDR3 length: 13 residues. CDR1 is MGHDK and CDR2 is SYGVNS in the germline V gene. The CDR3 bases are TGTGCCAGCAGTGAAGGGGGGTACACTGAAGCTTTCTTT. Its protein is CASSEGGYTEAFF.

The CDR3 DNA reads as TGTGCCAGCAGCGGACAGGGAGTGAATCAGCCCCAGCATTTT. This encodes CASSGQGVNQPQHF. The chain combines TRBV6-5 with TRBJ1-5; 8 bases are a match to TRBD1. The ends lost 6 bases at V and 4 bases at J; junction bases unmatched: 5. Germline V CDR1 and CDR2: MNHEY, SVGAGI. CDR3 size: 14 residues.

The chain links TRBV29-1 to TRBJ1-2; perhaps TRBD1 as D (5 bases). V was shortened by 4 bases and J by 2 bases, with 8 bases between the two germline ends. CDR1 is SQVTM, CDR2 ANQGSEA, per germline. CDR3 size: 12 residues. CDR3 sequence (DNA): TGCAGCGTTGGGGGGACCAACTATGGCTACACCTTC. It yields the protein CSVGGTNYGYTF. The variable domain in full, with the rest retrieved from reference TRBV29-1 and TRBJ1-2, is SAVISQKPSRDICQRGTSLTIQCQVDSQVTMMFWYRQQPGQSLTLIATANQGSEATYESGFVIDKFPISRPNLTFSTLTVSNMSPEDSSIYLCSVGGTNYGYTFGSGTRLTVV.

This chain uses TRBV18 with TRBJ1-6, with D tentatively TRBD1 (5 bases). This CDR3 region has 16 residues. Germline CDR1 is KGHSH and CDR2 is LQKENI. V dropped 2 bases and J dropped 7 bases, with 15 bases sitting between them. The CDR3: CASSPSPQGGNSPLHF. CDR3 nucleotides: TGTGCCAGCTCACCAAGTCCGCAGGGAGGAAATTCACCCCTCCACTTT.

This chain connects TRBV6-5 to TRBJ1-5; D gene ambiguous. CDR1 MNHEY and CDR2 SVGAGI come from the germline V gene. The CDR3 is 16 residues long. With 6 bases removed from V and 0 bases from J, the gap between germline ends came to 15 bases. The CDR3 loop reads CASSYLQRTSNQPQHF. CDR3 bases: TGTGCCAGCAGCTACCTCCAGAGGACTAGCAATCAGCCCCAGCATTTT.

This chain uses TRBV7-9 with TRBJ1-3, with a tentative D call TRBD1 (5 bases). The V gene lost 5 bases and the J gene lost 2 bases, with 13 bases spanning the gap. In germline, CDR1 is SEHNR, CDR2 FQNEAQ (reference sequence). The CDR3 length is 15 residues. This CDR3 reads CASSPRRGPGNTIYF. CDR3 bases: TGTGCCAGCAGCCCCAGGAGGGGCCCTGGAAACACCATATATTTT.

The genes are TRBV5-4 and TRBJ1-4; D is perhaps TRBD1 (6 bases). CDR1 is SGHNT and CDR2 is YYREEE in the germline V gene (reference sequence). V was pared by 0 bases and J by 3 bases, with 6 bases between. The CDR3 runs to 14 residues. This CDR3 is CASSLDRANEKLFF. The CDR3 nucleotides are TGTGCCAGCAGCTTGGACAGGGCTAATGAAAAACTGTTTTTT.

The chain combines TRBV4-2 with TRBJ2-2; D might be TRBD1 (5 bases). Germline CDR1 is LGHNA and CDR2 is YNFKEQ. V lost 0 bases and J 0 bases, leaving 11 bases between the germline ends. This CDR3 contains 17 residues. DNA for the CDR3: TGTGCCAGCAGCCAAGAGTACAGGAGCTCGAACACCGGGGAGCTGTTTTTT. Amino acid sequence: CASSQEYRSSNTGELFF.

J is TRBJ2-4 and V is TRBV2; D is perhaps TRBD1 (6 bases). The length of the CDR3 is 12 residues. With 10 bases removed from V and 0 bases from J, the gap between germline ends came to 7 bases. Germline CDR1 is SNHLY and CDR2 is FYNNEI. The CDR3 sequence is CATGEAKNIQYF. In DNA form, the CDR3 reads TGTGCCACAGGGGAAGCCAAAAACATTCAGTACTTC.

The chain couples TRBV5-4 to TRBJ1-1, with unresolved D. Germline CDR1 is SGHNT and CDR2 is YYREEE (reference sequence). Trimming took 3 bases from V and 6 from J, leaving 12 bases between them. This CDR3 is built from 13 residues. The CDR3 nucleotides are TGTGCCAGCAGCTATTCGGGTTTGGCTGAAGCTTTCTTT. This sequence encodes CASSYSGLAEAFF.

The V gene is TRBV7-9, the J gene TRBJ2-1; tentatively, D is TRBD1 (7 bases). Germline V gene data show CDR1 as SEHNR and CDR2 as FQNEAQ (reference sequence). The CDR3 runs to 14 residues. Trimming stripped 5 bases from V and 12 bases from J, with 20 bases between. The DNA for the CDR3 is TGTGCCAGCAGCCTTGCGGCGGCCCAGGGGGGGCAGTTCTTC. It encodes CASSLAAAQGGQFF.

The chain couples TRBV7-3 to TRBJ2-2; 11 bases are shared with TRBD2. J was trimmed by 2 bases and V by 4 bases; bases with no gene match: 3. CDR3 length equals 16 residues. Germline V gene sequence: CDR1 SGHTA, CDR2 FQGTGA. The CDR3 bases are TGTGCCAGCAGCTCTACTAGCGGGGGCAACACCGGGGAGCTGTTTTTT. It is translated as CASSSTSGGNTGELFF.

The chain recombines TRBV7-8 with TRBJ1-1, with D unresolved. Trimming cost V 1 base and J 1 base, with 7 bases left between them. The V gene's germline CDR1 is SGHVS and CDR2 FQNEAQ. This CDR3 region has 14 residues. The CDR3 DNA sequence: TGTGCCAGCAGCTTAGTCGGTGAGAACACTGAAGCTTTCTTT. Translation: CASSLVGENTEAFF.

The V call is TRBV4-3, the J call TRBJ1-6; 7 bases agree with TRBD1. Trimming removed 0 bases from V and 8 bases from J; junction bases left unmatched: 4. Germline V lookup: CDR1 LGHNA, CDR2 YSLEER. The CDR3 covers 15 residues. CDR3 region: CASSQDQGGDSPLHF. CDR3 coding DNA: TGCGCCAGCAGCCAAGATCAGGGGGGGGATTCACCCCTCCACTTT.

The DNA for the CDR3 is TGTGCCAGCAGCCTAGAAGGGTTGGTGCAGCCCCAGCATTTT. Encoded protein: CASSLEGLVQPQHF. The V and J genes are TRBV7-8 and TRBJ1-5; no firm D call. V dropped 5 bases and J dropped 7 bases, with 15 bases sitting between them. There are 14 residues in the CDR3. Germline CDR1 reads SGHVS; CDR2 reads FQNEAQ.

This rearrangement joins TRBV7-9 to TRBJ1-3; no definite D call. CDR1 and CDR2 from the germline V gene are SEHNR and FQNEAQ (reference sequence). Trimming left V 4 bases short and J 0 bases short, with 13 bases between. This CDR3 spans 16 amino acids. In DNA, the CDR3 is TGTGCCAGCAGCTCCCACCCCAGTCTCTCTGGAAACACCATATATTTT. Its translation is CASSSHPSLSGNTIYF.

This chain joins TRBV7-9 and TRBJ2-6; 7 bases map to TRBD2. The CDR3 is made up of 15 amino acids. V lost 4 bases and J lost 6; bases outside the gene matches: 6. Germline V CDR1 and CDR2: SEHNR, FQNEAQ (reference sequence). For the CDR3, the DNA is TGTGCCAGCAGCTGGGAGGGCACGGTGGCCAACGTCCTGACTTTC. Translation: CASSWEGTVANVLTF. Complete variable domain (other parts from reference TRBV7-9 and TRBJ2-6): DTGVSQNPRHKITKRGQNVTFRCDPISEHNRLYWYRQTLGQGPEFLTYFQNEAQLEKSRLLSDRFSAERPKGSFSTLEIQRTEQGDSAMYLCASSWEGTVANVLTFGAGSRLTVL.

This chain joins TRBV7-2 and TRBJ1-1; possibly TRBD1 for D (5 bases). The length of the CDR3 is 15 residues. Germline CDR1 and CDR2: SGHTA and FQGNSA. Trimming pared 5 bases from V and 5 bases from J, leaving 18 bases between. The DNA for the CDR3 is TGTGCCAGCAGCCCCCGTTCAGGGTCATCAACTGAAGCTTTCTTT. It translates to CASSPRSGSSTEAFF.